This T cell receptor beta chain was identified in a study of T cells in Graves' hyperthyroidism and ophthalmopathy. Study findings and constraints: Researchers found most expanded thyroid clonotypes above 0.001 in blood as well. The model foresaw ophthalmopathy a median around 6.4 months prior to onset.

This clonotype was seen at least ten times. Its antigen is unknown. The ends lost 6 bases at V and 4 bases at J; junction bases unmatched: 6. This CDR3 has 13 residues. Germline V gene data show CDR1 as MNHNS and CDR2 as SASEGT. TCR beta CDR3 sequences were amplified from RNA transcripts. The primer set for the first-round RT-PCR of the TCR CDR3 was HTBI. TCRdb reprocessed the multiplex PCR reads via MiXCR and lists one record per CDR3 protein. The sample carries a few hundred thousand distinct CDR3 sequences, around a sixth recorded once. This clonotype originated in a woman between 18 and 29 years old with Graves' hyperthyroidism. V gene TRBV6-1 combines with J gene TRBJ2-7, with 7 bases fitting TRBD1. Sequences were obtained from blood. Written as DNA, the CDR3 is TGTGCCAGCAGGACAGGGCTGCGATACGAGCAGTACTTC. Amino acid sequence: CASRTGLRYEQYF.